The present TCR beta chain was sequenced within a study of blood T cell repertoires in COVID-19. Turning to the study itself: Acute-phase and convalescent COVID-19 samples originated in the United States, Italy and Spain. Sources were T cells, B-cell-depleted T cells, or PBMCs; the material itself was cDNA or gDNA.

Sequencing was performed with immunoSEQ multiplex PCR; in TCRdb, only in-frame clones are kept and a portion is missing. The sample yields a few hundred thousand clones, around four fifths seen once. With 6 bases removed from V and 2 bases from J, the gap between germline ends came to 16 bases. Germline-derived CDR1 and CDR2 are MNHNS and SASEGT. The CDR3 has 15 amino acids. Donors were grouped by their self-reported clinical history. In Cohort 3, a recovered donor had either two negative PCRs, clearance, or symptom resolution. The chain carries TRBV6-1 and TRBJ2-5; maybe TRBD2 (6 bases). Source material: PBMCs or T cells enriched from blood (not recorded which). The sequence was obtained from a woman aged 50 to 60 who had recovered from COVID-19. CDR3 DNA: TGTGCCAGCAGCCACGGCTGGGGGGAACAAGAGACCCAGTACTTC. Translation gives CASSHGWGEQETQYF.